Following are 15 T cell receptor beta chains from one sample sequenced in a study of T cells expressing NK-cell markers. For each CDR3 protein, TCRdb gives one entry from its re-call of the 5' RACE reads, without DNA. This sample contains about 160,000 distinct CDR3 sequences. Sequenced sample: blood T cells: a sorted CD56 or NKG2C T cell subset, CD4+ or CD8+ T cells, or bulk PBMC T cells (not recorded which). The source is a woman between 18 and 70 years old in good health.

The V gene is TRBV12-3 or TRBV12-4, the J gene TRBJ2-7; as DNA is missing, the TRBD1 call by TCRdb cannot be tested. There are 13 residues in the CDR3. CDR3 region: CASSLLQGDEQYF.

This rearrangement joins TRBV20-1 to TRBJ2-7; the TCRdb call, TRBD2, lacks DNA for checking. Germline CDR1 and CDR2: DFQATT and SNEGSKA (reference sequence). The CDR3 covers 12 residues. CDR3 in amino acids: CSPARNHYEQYF.

This CDR3 reads CAISERQGSERELFF. The rearrangement uses TRBV10-3 and TRBJ2-2; TCRdb outputs TRBD1, but without DNA this stays unchecked. CDR1 and CDR2 (germline): ENHRY, SYGVKD. This CDR3 spans 15 amino acids.

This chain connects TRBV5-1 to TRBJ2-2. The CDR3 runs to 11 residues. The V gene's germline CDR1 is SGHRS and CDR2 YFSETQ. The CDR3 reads CASRESGELFF.

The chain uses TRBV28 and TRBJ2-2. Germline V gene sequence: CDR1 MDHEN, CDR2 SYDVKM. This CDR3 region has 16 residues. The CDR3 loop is CASTIARRILAGELFF. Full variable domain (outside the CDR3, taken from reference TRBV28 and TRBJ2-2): DVKVTQSSRYLVKRTGEKVFLECVQDMDHENMFWYRQDPGLGLRLIYFSYDVKMKEKGDIPEGYSVSREKKERFSLILESASTNQTSMYLCASTIARRILAGELFFGEGSRLTVL.

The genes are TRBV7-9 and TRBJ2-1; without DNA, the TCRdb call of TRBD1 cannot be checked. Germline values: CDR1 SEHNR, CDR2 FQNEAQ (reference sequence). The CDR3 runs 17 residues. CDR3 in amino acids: CASSSTSPGLLLGEQFF.

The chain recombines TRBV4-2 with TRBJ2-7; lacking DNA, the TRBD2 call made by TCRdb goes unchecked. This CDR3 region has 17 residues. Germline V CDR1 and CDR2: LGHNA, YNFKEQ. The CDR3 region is CASSQALRGGFWYEQYF.

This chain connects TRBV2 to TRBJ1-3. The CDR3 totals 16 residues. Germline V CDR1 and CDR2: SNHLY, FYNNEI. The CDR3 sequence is CASSDRQGFTGNTIYF. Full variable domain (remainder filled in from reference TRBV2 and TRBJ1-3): EPEVTQTPSHQVTQMGQEVILRCVPISNHLYFYWYRQILGQKVEFLVSFYNNEISEKSEIFDDQFSVERPDGSNFTLKIRSTKLEDSAMYFCASSDRQGFTGNTIYFGEGSWLTVV.

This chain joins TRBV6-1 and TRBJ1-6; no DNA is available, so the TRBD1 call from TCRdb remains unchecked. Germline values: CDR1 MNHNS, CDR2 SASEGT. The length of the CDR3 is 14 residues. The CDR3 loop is CASSEGQYNSPLHF.

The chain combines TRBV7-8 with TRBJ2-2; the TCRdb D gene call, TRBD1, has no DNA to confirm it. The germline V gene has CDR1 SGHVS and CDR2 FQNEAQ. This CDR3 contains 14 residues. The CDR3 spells CASSVTGPTGELFF.

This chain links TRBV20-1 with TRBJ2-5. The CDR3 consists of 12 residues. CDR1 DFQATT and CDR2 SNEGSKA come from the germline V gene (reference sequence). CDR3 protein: CSANRVRETQYF.

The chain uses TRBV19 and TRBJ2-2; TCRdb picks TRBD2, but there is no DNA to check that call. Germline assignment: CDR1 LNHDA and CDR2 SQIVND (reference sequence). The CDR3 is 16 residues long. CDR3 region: CASSQTGLLNTGELFF.

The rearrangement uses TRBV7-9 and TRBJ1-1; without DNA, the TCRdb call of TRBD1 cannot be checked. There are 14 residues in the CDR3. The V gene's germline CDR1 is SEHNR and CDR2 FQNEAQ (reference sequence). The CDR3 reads CASSRGGGSTEAFF. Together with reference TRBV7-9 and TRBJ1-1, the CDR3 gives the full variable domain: DTGVSQNPRHKITKRGQNVTFRCDPISEHNRLYWYRQTLGQGPEFLTYFQNEAQLEKSRLLSDRFSAERPKGSFSTLEIQRTEQGDSAMYLCASSRGGGSTEAFFGQGTRLTVV.

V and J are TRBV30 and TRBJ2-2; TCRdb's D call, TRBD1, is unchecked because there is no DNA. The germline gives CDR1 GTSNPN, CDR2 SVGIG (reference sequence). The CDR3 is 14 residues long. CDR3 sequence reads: CAWTGGRNTGELFF.

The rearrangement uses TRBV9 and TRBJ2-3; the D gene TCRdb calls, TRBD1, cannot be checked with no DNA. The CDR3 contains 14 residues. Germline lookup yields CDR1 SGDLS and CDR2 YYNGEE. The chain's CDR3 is CASSAGQGPITQYF.